This T cell receptor (beta chain) comes out of a study of blood T cell repertoires in COVID-19. Study-wide background: Both acute and convalescent COVID-19 samples were obtained from the United States, Italy and Spain. T cells, B-cell-depleted T cells, or PBMCs provided the cDNA or gDNA that served as material.

CDR3 size: 14 residues. Losses at the gene ends were 3 bases for V and 7 bases for J; bases not matched to a gene: 6. From germline, CDR1 is LNHDA and CDR2 SQIVND (reference sequence). Per the study methods: Amplified reference gene primers provided the basis for estimating nucleated cell counts. Profiled with immunoSEQ multiplex PCR; TCRdb holds only in-frame clones, not every one. The V and J calls and clone size come from that table; D and trimming were worked out from the DNA. The sample has about 330,000 clones, about 84% seen once. The receptor comes from a woman aged 45-60 years with acute or convalescent COVID-19. The V and J genes are TRBV19 and TRBJ2-1, with 7 bases fitting TRBD2. Sequencing was performed on peripheral blood. In DNA form, the CDR3 reads TGTGCCAGTAGTATCTGGGGGAGGGATAATGAGCAGTTCTTC. Its protein is CASSIWGRDNEQFF.